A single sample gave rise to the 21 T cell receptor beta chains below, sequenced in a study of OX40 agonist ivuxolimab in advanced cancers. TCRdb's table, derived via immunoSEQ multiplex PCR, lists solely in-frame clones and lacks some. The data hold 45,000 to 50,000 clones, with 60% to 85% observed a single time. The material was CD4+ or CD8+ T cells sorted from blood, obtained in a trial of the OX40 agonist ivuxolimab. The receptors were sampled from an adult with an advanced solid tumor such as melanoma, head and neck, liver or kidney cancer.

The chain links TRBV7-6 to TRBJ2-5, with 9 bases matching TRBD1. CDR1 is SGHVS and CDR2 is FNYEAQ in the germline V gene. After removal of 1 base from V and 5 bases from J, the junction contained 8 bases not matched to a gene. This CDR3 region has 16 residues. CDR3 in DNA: TGTGCCAGCAGCTTAGAGGCCACAGGGGGCGCGGAGACCCAGTACTTC. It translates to CASSLEATGGAETQYF.

The CDR3 protein is CASSLTGGAGAFF. The CDR3, as DNA: TGTGCCAGCAGCTTGACAGGGGGGGCGGGAGCTTTCTTT. The chain carries TRBV7-2 and TRBJ1-1, with 9 bases matching TRBD1. The CDR3 is 13 residues long. Trimming took 3 bases from V and 10 from J; bases not matched to a gene: 6. Germline assignment: CDR1 SGHTA and CDR2 FQGNSA.

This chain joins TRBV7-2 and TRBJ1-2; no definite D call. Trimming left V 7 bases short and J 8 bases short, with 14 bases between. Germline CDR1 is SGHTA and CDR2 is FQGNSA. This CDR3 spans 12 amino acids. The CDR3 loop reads CASTLGAGGYTF. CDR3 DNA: TGTGCCAGCACCCTAGGAGCCGGAGGCTACACCTTC.

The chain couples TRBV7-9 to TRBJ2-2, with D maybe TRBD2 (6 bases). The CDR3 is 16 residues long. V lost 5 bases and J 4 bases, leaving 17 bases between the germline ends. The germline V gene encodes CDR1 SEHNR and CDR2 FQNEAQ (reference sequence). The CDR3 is CASSPPAAGSTGELFF. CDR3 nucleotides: TGTGCCAGCAGCCCCCCGGCGGCGGGGTCCACCGGGGAGCTGTTTTTT. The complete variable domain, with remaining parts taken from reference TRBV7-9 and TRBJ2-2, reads DTGVSQNPRHKITKRGQNVTFRCDPISEHNRLYWYRQTLGQGPEFLTYFQNEAQLEKSRLLSDRFSAERPKGSFSTLEIQRTEQGDSAMYLCASSPPAAGSTGELFFGEGSRLTVL.

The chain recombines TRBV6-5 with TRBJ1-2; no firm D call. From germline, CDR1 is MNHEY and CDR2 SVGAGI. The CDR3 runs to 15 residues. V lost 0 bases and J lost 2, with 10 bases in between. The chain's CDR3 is CASSYSRTVNYGYTF. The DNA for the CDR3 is TGTGCCAGCAGTTACTCTCGGACGGTAAACTATGGCTACACCTTC.

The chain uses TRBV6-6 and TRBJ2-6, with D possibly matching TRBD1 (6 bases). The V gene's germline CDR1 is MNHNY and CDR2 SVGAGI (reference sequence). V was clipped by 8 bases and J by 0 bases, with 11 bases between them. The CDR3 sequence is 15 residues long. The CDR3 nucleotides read TGTGCCAGCGTCTCAGGGGTCTCTGGGGCCAACGTCCTGACTTTC. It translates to CASVSGVSGANVLTF.

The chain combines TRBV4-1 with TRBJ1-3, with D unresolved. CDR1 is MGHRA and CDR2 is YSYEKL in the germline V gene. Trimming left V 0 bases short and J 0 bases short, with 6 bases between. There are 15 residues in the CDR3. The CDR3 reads CASSQDPFSGNTIYF. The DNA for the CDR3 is TGCGCCAGCAGCCAAGACCCGTTCTCTGGAAACACCATATATTTT.

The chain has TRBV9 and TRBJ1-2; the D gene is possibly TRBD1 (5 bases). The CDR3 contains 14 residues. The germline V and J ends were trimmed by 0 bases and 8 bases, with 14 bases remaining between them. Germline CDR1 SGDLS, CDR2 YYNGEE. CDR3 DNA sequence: TGTGCCAGCAGCGTAGGGGAAAAAAAGGGGGGCTACACCTTC. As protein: CASSVGEKKGGYTF.

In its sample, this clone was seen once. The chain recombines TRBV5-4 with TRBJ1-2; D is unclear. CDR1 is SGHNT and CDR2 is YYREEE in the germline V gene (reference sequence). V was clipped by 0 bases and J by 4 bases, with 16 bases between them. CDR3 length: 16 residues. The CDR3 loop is CASSLGTRTSFYGYTF. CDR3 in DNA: TGTGCCAGCAGCTTGGGGACGCGGACGTCATTCTATGGCTACACCTTC.

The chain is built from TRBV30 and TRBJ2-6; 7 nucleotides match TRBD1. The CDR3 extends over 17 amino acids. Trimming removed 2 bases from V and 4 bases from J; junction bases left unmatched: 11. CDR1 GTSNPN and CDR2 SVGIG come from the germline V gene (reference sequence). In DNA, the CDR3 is TGTGCCTGGAGTAGGAGACAGGGCCTATCCGGGGCCAACGTCCTGACTTTC. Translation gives CAWSRRQGLSGANVLTF.

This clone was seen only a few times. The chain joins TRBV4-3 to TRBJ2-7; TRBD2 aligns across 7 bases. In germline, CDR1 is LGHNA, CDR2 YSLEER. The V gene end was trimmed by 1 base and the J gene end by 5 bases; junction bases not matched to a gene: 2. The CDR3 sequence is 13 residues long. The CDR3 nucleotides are TGCGCCAGCAGCCAAGGCCGGGAGGACGAGCAGTACTTC. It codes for CASSQGREDEQYF.

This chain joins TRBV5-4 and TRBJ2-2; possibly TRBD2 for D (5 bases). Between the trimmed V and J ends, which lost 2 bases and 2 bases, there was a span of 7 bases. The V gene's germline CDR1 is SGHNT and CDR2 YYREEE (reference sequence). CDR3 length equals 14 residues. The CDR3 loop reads CASSFRGNTGELFF. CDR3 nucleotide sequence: TGTGCCAGCAGCTTTCGGGGAAACACCGGGGAGCTGTTTTTT.

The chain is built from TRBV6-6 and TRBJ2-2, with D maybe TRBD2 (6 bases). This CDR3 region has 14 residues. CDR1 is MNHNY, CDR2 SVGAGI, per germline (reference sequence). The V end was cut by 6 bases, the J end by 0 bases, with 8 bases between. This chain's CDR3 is CASRAGTNTGELFF. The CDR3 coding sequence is TGTGCCAGCAGGGCGGGGACGAACACCGGGGAGCTGTTTTTT.

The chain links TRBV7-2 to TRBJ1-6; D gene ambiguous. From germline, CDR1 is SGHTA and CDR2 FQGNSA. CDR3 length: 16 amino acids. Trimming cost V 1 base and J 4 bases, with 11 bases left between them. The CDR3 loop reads CASSLEIGDYNSPLHF. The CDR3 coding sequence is TGTGCCAGCAGCTTAGAGATCGGGGATTATAATTCACCCCTCCACTTT.

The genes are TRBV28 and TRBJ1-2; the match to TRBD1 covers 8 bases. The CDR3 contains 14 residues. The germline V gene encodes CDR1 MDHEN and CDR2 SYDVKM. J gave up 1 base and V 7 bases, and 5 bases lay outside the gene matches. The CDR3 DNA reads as TGTGCCAGCACCGCAGGGGGCGTTAACTATGGCTACACCTTC. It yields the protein CASTAGGVNYGYTF.

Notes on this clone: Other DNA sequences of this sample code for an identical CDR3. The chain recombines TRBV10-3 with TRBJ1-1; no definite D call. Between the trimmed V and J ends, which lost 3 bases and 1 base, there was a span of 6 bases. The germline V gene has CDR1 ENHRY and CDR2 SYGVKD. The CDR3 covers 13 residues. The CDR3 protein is CAISEPRNTEAFF. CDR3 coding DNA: TGTGCCATCAGTGAACCCAGGAACACTGAAGCTTTCTTT.

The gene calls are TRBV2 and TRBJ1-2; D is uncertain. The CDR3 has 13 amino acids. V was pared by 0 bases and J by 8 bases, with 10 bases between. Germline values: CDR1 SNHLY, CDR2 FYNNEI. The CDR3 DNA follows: TGTGCCAGCAGTGAAGCCCTCAGGCGGGGCTACACCTTC. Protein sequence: CASSEALRRGYTF.

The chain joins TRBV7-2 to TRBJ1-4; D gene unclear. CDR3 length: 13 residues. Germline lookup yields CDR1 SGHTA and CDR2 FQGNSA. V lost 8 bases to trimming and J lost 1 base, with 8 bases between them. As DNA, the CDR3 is TGTGCCAGCGCGACGTTAACTAATGAAAAACTGTTTTTT. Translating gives CASATLTNEKLFF.

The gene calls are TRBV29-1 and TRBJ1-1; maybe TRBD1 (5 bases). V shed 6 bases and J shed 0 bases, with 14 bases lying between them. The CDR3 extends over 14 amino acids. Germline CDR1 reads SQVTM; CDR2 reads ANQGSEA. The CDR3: CSVADRWMNTEAFF. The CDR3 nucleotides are TGCAGCGTGGCAGACAGATGGATGAACACTGAAGCTTTCTTT.

For the CDR3, the DNA is TGTGCCAGCAGCGTAGTGGGGAGACTATTCGAGACCCAGTACTTC. Translating gives CASSVVGRLFETQYF. The chain uses TRBV9 and TRBJ2-5; TRBD2 is a possible D gene (5 bases). CDR1 is SGDLS, CDR2 YYNGEE, per germline. This CDR3 has 15 amino acids. Trimming pared 0 bases from V and 5 bases from J, leaving 14 bases between.

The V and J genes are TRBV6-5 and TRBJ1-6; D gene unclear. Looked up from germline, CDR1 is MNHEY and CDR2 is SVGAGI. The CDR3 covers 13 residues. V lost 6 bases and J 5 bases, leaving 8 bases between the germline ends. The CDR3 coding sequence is TGTGCCAGCAGCTTCCGACATAATTCACCCCTCCACTTT. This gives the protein CASSFRHNSPLHF.